A selection of T cell receptor beta chains follows, all from one sample in a study of PD-1 blockade in classical Hodgkin lymphoma. TCRdb keeps only in-frame clones here, not all; method: immunoSEQ multiplex PCR. The sample lists tens of thousands of clones, just over 90% occurring once. Sequenced material: peripheral blood mononuclear cells (PBMCs), taken before the fourth cycle of nivolumab. These TCRs come from a human donor with classical Hodgkin lymphoma. Each CDR3 is given with its conserved first and last residue. Fields, in order: V gene, J gene, clone size, D gene, CDR3 DNA, CDR3 protein. A D gene is named only where the DNA matches it firmly. Clone sizes are given selectively: once, few, many, or a class where the clone is expanded.

TRBV28	TRBJ1-1	NA	NA	TGTGCCAGCAGTTCCCACAAGTTTGGGGGAAGCACTGAAGCTTTCTTT	CASSSHKFGGSTEAFF
TRBV6-5	TRBJ2-7	NA	TRBD2	TGTGCCAGCAGACGAGCGGGGGTTTCCTACGAGCAGTACTTC	CASRRAGVSYEQYF
TRBV15	TRBJ2-7	NA	TRBD1	TGTGCCACCAGCAGGACAGGGGGACAAGGTATGAAGCAGTACTTC	CATSRTGGQGMKQYF
TRBV19	TRBJ2-1	NA	NA	TGTGCCAGTAGTTTCGGGACCACGGCCTACAATGAGCAGTTCTTC	CASSFGTTAYNEQFF
TRBV7-9	TRBJ2-3	NA	NA	TGTGCCAGCAGCTTAGGGCTAGCGACAGATACGCAGTATTTT	CASSLGLATDTQYF
TRBV29-1	TRBJ2-3	NA	NA	TGCAGCGTTGGCCTCCGGAGCACAGATACGCAGTATTTT	CSVGLRSTDTQYF
TRBV7-9	TRBJ2-1	NA	TRBD2	TGTGCCAGCAGCTTAGTTGCTAGCGGACACAATGAGCAGTTCTTC	CASSLVASGHNEQFF
TRBV18	TRBJ1-6	NA	NA	TGTGCCAGCTCACCACAGTGGCAGCCTGATTCACCCCTCCACTTT	CASSPQWQPDSPLHF
TRBV10-3	TRBJ1-4	once	TRBD1	TGTGCCATCAGTGAGAGGGGGCGAGAAAAACTGTTTTTT	CAISERGREKLFF
TRBV19	TRBJ2-3	NA	NA	TGTGCCAGTAGTATGGGGAGAGATACGCAGTATTTT	CASSMGRDTQYF
TRBV7-9	TRBJ2-3	NA	NA	TGTGCCAGCAGCCCCGTGAGCGGACTGAGCACAGATACGCAGTATTTT	CASSPVSGLSTDTQYF
TRBV19	TRBJ1-1	NA	NA	TGTGCCAGTAGTCCGAATGATCTCAGGGGAGCTTTCTTT	CASSPNDLRGAFF
TRBV5-4	TRBJ2-1	few	NA	TGTGCCAGCAGCTTCCCCAGCGGAGAATACCAAAATGAGCAGTTCTTC	CASSFPSGEYQNEQFF
TRBV2	TRBJ2-3	once	NA	TGTGCCAGCAGTGACAGGGGGGTTACAGATACGCAGTATTTT	CASSDRGVTDTQYF
TRBV29-1	TRBJ2-3	NA	NA	TGCAGCGTTGCGGGACGGCACACAGATACGCAGTATTTT	CSVAGRHTDTQYF
TRBV6-5	TRBJ2-3	NA	NA	TGTGCCAGCAGTCCAACTAGCCCGGCGGATACGCAGTATTTT	CASSPTSPADTQYF
TRBV7-7	TRBJ2-5	NA	NA	TGTGCCAGCAGCTTAGCGGGTCCCCAAGAGACCCAGTACTTC	CASSLAGPQETQYF
TRBV11-2	TRBJ2-5	NA	TRBD2	TGTGCCAGCAGCTTAGGTGGGACTAGCGGGAGGGCCGGAGAGACCCAGTACTTC	CASSLGGTSGRAGETQYF
TRBV5-6	TRBJ2-5	NA	NA	TGTGCCAGCAGCTTTCACCTCGAAGAGACCCAGTACTTC	CASSFHLEETQYF
TRBV2	TRBJ2-3	NA	NA	TGTGCCAGCAGTGGGATGGTCGACACAGATACGCAGTATTTT	CASSGMVDTDTQYF
TRBV7-9	TRBJ2-7	NA	NA	TGTGCCAGCAGCACAGCCCAGGGTAGGGGACCCTACGAGCAGTACTTC	CASSTAQGRGPYEQYF
TRBV20-1	TRBJ2-1	NA	NA	TGCAGTGCAAGGGACAATGAGCAGTTCTTC	CSARDNEQFF
TRBV21-1	TRBJ1-2	NA	NA	TGTGCCAGCAGCCCGGAGGAGACCTATGGCTACACCTTC	CASSPEETYGYTF
TRBV2	TRBJ2-7	NA	TRBD2	TGTGCCAGCCTTCTAGCGGCCTACGAGCAGTACTTC	CASLLAAYEQYF
TRBV2	TRBJ2-7	NA	NA	TGTGCCAGCAGTGAAGGTGGGGCCCCCTACGAGCAGTACTTC	CASSEGGAPYEQYF
TRBV6-5	TRBJ2-1	NA	TRBD2	TGTGCCAGCAGCGTAGCGGGGGGAGGTTCGGAGCAGTTCTTC	CASSVAGGGSEQFF
TRBV28	TRBJ2-5	NA	NA	TGTGCCAGCAGTTCGCTGGGCACAGCCCCCGGGGAGACCCAGTACTTC	CASSSLGTAPGETQYF
TRBV6-5	TRBJ2-5	once	NA	TGTGCCAGCAGACGTGGGCTAGAGGGGACCCAGTACTTC	CASRRGLEGTQYF
TRBV7-2	TRBJ2-7	NA	TRBD2	TGTGCCAGCAGCTTTTCTAGCGGGAGGTACGAGCAGTACTTC	CASSFSSGRYEQYF
TRBV27	TRBJ2-1	NA	NA	TGTGCCAGCAGTTTTGGGGGTCCCAATGAGCAGTTCTTC	CASSFGGPNEQFF
TRBV18	TRBJ2-5	NA	NA	TGTGCCAGCTCCCCAGGCGGGGAGACCCAGTACTTC	CASSPGGETQYF